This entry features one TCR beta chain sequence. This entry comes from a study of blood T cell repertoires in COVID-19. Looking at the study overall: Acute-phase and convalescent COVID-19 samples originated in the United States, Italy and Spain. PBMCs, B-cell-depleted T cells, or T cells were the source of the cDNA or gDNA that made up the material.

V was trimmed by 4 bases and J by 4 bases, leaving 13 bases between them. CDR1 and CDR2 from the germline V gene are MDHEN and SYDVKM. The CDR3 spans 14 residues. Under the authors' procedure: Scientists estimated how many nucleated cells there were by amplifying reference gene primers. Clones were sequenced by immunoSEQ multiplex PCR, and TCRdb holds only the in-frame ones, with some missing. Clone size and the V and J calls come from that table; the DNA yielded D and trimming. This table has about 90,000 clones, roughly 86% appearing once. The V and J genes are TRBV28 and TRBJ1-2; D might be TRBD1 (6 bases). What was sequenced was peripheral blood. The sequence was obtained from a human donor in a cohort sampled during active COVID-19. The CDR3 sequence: CASSYLTGLYGYTF. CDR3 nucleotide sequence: TGTGCCAGCAGTTACTTGACAGGCCTCTATGGCTACACCTTC.